This T cell receptor (beta chain) was found in a study of T cell responses to AZD1222 COVID-19 vaccine. Study-wide results and caveats: Once two AZD1222 doses were given, Spike-specific TCR breadth and depth went up. A mostly white British donor set with more females was recruited, and clonal diversity was possibly underestimated. Nearly half of the spike-specific TCRs reportedly recognize variant regions that carry no mutations.

Trimming pared 4 bases from V and 7 bases from J, leaving 16 bases between. This CDR3 spans 15 amino acids. Germline CDR1 and CDR2: LGHDT and YNNKEL (reference sequence). For this clone: Its antigen is still unknown.

Some clones are missing from TCRdb's copy, which holds only in-frame ones; the method was immunoSEQ multiplex PCR. The data contain 140,000 or so clones, about 92% of them singletons. V gene TRBV3-1 (or the pseudogene TRBV3-2) combines with J gene TRBJ1-4, with a tentative D call TRBD1 (6 bases). This clonotype was sampled from an adult who had recovered from COVID-19. The source material was peripheral blood, sampled after recovery from COVID-19. Written as DNA, the CDR3 is TGTGCCAGCAGCCCACCAGGGGTTAGTATTGAAAAACTGTTTTTT. Protein: CASSPPGVSIEKLFF.